The 22 T cell receptor beta chains given below trace back to one sample, sequenced in a study of cytomegalovirus exposure and HLA in healthy donors. The PCR made use of 60 Vbeta and 13 Jbeta primers. Clones were sequenced by immunoSEQ multiplex PCR, and TCRdb holds only the in-frame ones, with some missing. The table lists about 160,000 clones, around four fifths of them singletons. The sequenced sample was PBMCs. Receptor source: a male donor in good health and CMV-seronegative.

The gene calls are TRBV5-1 and TRBJ1-1; the D is unclear. Germline V gene lookup returns CDR1 SGHRS and CDR2 YFSETQ. The CDR3 runs to 14 residues. Trimming stripped 0 bases from V and 2 bases from J, with 8 bases between. CDR3 loop: CASSLGAGNTEAFF. CDR3 nucleotides: TGCGCCAGCAGCTTGGGTGCAGGAAACACTGAAGCTTTCTTT.

This clone appeared a few times. The chain has TRBV28 and TRBJ2-7; 10 bases align to TRBD2. Germline CDR1 reads MDHEN; CDR2 reads SYDVKM. The ends lost 7 bases at V and 3 bases at J; junction bases unmatched: 9. This CDR3 contains 15 residues. The DNA for the CDR3 is TGTGCCAGCACACCCAGGACTAGCGGATACTACGAGCAGTACTTC. As protein: CASTPRTSGYYEQYF.

This clone has a handful of counts. The gene calls are TRBV6-5 and TRBJ2-5, with a weak D call TRBD2 (6 bases). This CDR3 is 15 amino acids long. V was shortened by 2 bases and J by 3 bases, with 13 bases between the two germline ends. Germline CDR1 is MNHEY and CDR2 is SVGAGI. The CDR3 spells CASSYGAGTEETQYF. DNA of the CDR3: TGTGCCAGCAGTTACGGGGCAGGGACTGAAGAGACCCAGTACTTC.

The chain is built from TRBV5-1 and TRBJ2-1; 9 bases map to TRBD2. The germline V gene has CDR1 SGHRS and CDR2 YFSETQ. Trimming removed 4 bases from V and 5 bases from J; junction bases left unmatched: 7. The CDR3 covers 15 residues. This chain's CDR3 is CASSLSGSPDNEQFF. CDR3 DNA sequence: TGCGCCAGCAGCCTTAGCGGGAGTCCAGACAATGAGCAGTTCTTC.

CDR3 sequence reads: CASRGVGGANVLTF. The CDR3 nucleotides read TGTGCCAGCCGGGGGGTAGGTGGGGCCAACGTCCTGACTTTC. J is TRBJ2-6 and V is TRBV19; 7 positions match TRBD2. V was pared by 9 bases and J by 3 bases, with 5 bases of the junction left unmatched. The CDR3 covers 14 residues. Germline CDR1 LNHDA, CDR2 SQIVND (reference sequence).

This clone is a singleton in its sample. The CDR3 bases are TGTGCCAGTAGTATAGTCCTGCGCTCCTACAATGAGCAGTTCTTC. Its translation: CASSIVLRSYNEQFF. The V gene is TRBV19, the J gene TRBJ2-1; D gene ambiguous. Germline-derived CDR1 and CDR2 are LNHDA and SQIVND (reference sequence). The CDR3 runs 15 residues. Trimming left V 1 base short and J 0 bases short, with 7 bases between.

This clone was recorded only once. The chain employs TRBV7-6 and TRBJ1-5, with 7 positions matching TRBD1. CDR1 is SGHVS, CDR2 FNYEAQ, per germline. This CDR3 has 17 residues. The J segment lost 3 bases and the V segment lost 1 base, leaving 9 bases of the junction unmatched. The CDR3 nucleotides read TGTGCCAGCAGCTTAGGGTCGGGACAGCGCGTCAATCAGCCCCAGCATTTT. It encodes CASSLGSGQRVNQPQHF.

This clone was counted a few times. The sample has other DNA sequences that encode this CDR3 too. The genes are TRBV5-1 and TRBJ2-3; 9 nucleotides align to TRBD2. The CDR3 consists of 16 residues. V dropped 1 base and J dropped 2; count of bases not matched to a gene: 5. CDR1 and CDR2 from the germline V gene are SGHRS and YFSETQ. The CDR3 DNA reads TGCGCCAGCAGCTTGCGAGCGGGGGGAACCACAGATACGCAGTATTTT. Protein product: CASSLRAGGTTDTQYF.

This clone was seen a handful of times. The chain couples TRBV9 to TRBJ1-5; 7 bases align to TRBD1. The V and J ends lost 3 bases and 3 bases, in that order; junction bases with no gene match: 3. Germline V gene sequence: CDR1 SGDLS, CDR2 YYNGEE. There are 14 residues in the CDR3. The chain's CDR3 is CASSGGTANQPQHF. The CDR3 nucleotides are TGTGCCAGCAGCGGAGGGACAGCCAATCAGCCCCAGCATTTT. The full variable domain, completed using reference TRBV9 and TRBJ1-5, is DSGVTQTPKHLITATGQRVTLRCSPRSGDLSVYWYQQSLDQGLQFLIQYYNGEERAKGNILERFSAQQFPDLHSELNLSSLELGDSALYFCASSGGTANQPQHFGDGTRLSIL.

This chain uses TRBV11-2 with TRBJ1-2; possible D gene TRBD1, 6 bases. Germline CDR1 and CDR2: SGHAT and FQNNGV. V gave up 1 base and J gave up 4 bases, with 7 bases separating them. The CDR3 totals 13 residues. CDR3 sequence: CASSLGRGYGYTF. The CDR3 DNA sequence: TGTGCCAGCAGCTTAGGCAGGGGCTATGGCTACACCTTC.

The gene calls are TRBV28 and TRBJ2-7; 10 positions match TRBD2. CDR1 is MDHEN and CDR2 is SYDVKM in the germline V gene. Losses at the gene ends were 1 base for V and 4 bases for J; bases not matched to a gene: 4. This CDR3 has 15 amino acids. The CDR3 nucleotides read TGTGCCAGCAGTTTATTAGCGGGAGGTGGATACGAGCAGTACTTC. Protein product: CASSLLAGGGYEQYF.

J is TRBJ1-2 and V is TRBV29-1, with D possibly TRBD1 on 6 matching bases. The CDR3 length is 14 residues. Germline lookup yields CDR1 SQVTM and CDR2 ANQGSEA. Trimming left V 4 bases short and J 1 base short, with 13 bases between. This CDR3 reads CSVAGTRGNYGYTF. DNA for the CDR3: TGCAGCGTTGCCGGGACACGGGGTAACTATGGCTACACCTTC. The full variable domain, completed using reference TRBV29-1 and TRBJ1-2, is SAVISQKPSRDICQRGTSLTIQCQVDSQVTMMFWYRQQPGQSLTLIATANQGSEATYESGFVIDKFPISRPNLTFSTLTVSNMSPEDSSIYLCSVAGTRGNYGYTFGSGTRLTVV.

The count of this clone is one. The J gene is TRBJ2-7, the V gene TRBV7-3; D is perhaps TRBD2 (6 bases). V was clipped by 7 bases and J by 5 bases, with 15 bases between them. This CDR3 contains 13 residues. Germline assignment: CDR1 SGHTA and CDR2 FQGTGA. For the CDR3, the DNA is TGTGCCAGCACCAAAGCCGGGAGCGACGAGCAGTACTTC. It yields the protein CASTKAGSDEQYF.

The rearrangement joins TRBV28 to TRBJ2-1, with D possibly matching TRBD2 (5 bases). Per germline, CDR1 MDHEN and CDR2 SYDVKM. The CDR3 sequence is 15 residues long. V was pared by 5 bases and J by 3 bases, with 14 bases between. CDR3 DNA sequence: TGTGCCAGCAGTAATAGCGAACGATTCTACAATGAGCAGTTCTTC. Translation: CASSNSERFYNEQFF.

A few counts support this clone. This chain connects TRBV5-6 to TRBJ2-7, with D perhaps matching TRBD1 (5 bases). Germline CDR1 reads SGHDT; CDR2 reads YYEEEE. V shed 0 bases and J shed 7 bases, with 8 bases lying between them. This CDR3 contains 12 residues. In nucleotides, the CDR3 is TGTGCCAGCAGCTTGGGGGGCTGGGAGCAGTACTTC. Translation: CASSLGGWEQYF.

J is TRBJ1-5 and V is TRBV2; TRBD1 matches at 7 bases. V shed 6 bases and J 4 bases; nucleotides not matched to a gene: 3. The CDR3 runs to 13 residues. Germline V lookup: CDR1 SNHLY, CDR2 FYNNEI. CDR3 nucleotides: TGTGCCAGCAGACAGGGACAGAATCAGCCCCAGCATTTT. Translation: CASRQGQNQPQHF.

The chain employs TRBV5-1 and TRBJ2-7; TRBD1 is a possible D gene (6 bases). Looked up from germline, CDR1 is SGHRS and CDR2 is YFSETQ. This CDR3 contains 12 residues. V dropped 8 bases and J dropped 4 bases, with 13 bases sitting between them. The CDR3 is CASADSDYEQYF. Written as DNA, the CDR3 is TGCGCCAGTGCGGACAGTGATTACGAGCAGTACTTC.

V usage is TRBV7-9 and J usage is TRBJ2-7, with 9 bases matching TRBD2. This CDR3 contains 15 residues. Germline V gene sequence: CDR1 SEHNR, CDR2 FQNEAQ (reference sequence). Germline trimming cut 1 base from V and 7 bases from J; bases unmatched to any gene: 8. CDR3 region: CASSLGSSGVGEQYF. The CDR3, as DNA: TGTGCCAGCAGCTTAGGTTCTAGCGGGGTCGGGGAGCAGTACTTC.

The rearrangement uses TRBV28 and TRBJ1-5; TRBD1 matches 8 bases. There are 15 residues in the CDR3. Germline CDR1 and CDR2: MDHEN and SYDVKM. V was pared by 5 bases and J by 3 bases, with 6 bases of the junction left unmatched. The DNA of the CDR3 is TGTGCCAGCAGTCGCGGACAGGGAAACAATCAGCCCCAGCATTTT. It is translated as CASSRGQGNNQPQHF.

CDR3 sequence reads: CASSDWTGDSNQPQHF. The DNA for the CDR3 is TGTGCCAGCAGTGACTGGACAGGCGATAGCAATCAGCCCCAGCATTTT. The chain links TRBV6-4 to TRBJ1-5; TRBD1 agrees at 7 bases. Trimming took 1 base from V and 0 from J; bases not matched to a gene: 3. The CDR3 runs 16 residues. Looked up from germline, CDR1 is MRHNA and CDR2 is SNTAGT.

This clone has a handful of counts. CDR3 nucleotide sequence: TGTGCCAGCAGTGCTTTCACAGGGGCCCGGTCCGAGCAGTACTTC. Its protein product is CASSAFTGARSEQYF. V gene TRBV28 combines with J gene TRBJ2-5; the match to TRBD1 covers 7 bases. The J call is doubtful: the DNA matches TRBJ2-7 better. There are 15 residues in the CDR3. Germline V gene data show CDR1 as MDHEN and CDR2 as SYDVKM.

The chain couples TRBV6-5 to TRBJ2-1; 11 nucleotides match TRBD2. V lost 8 bases and J lost 7; bases outside the gene matches: 13. The CDR3 consists of 16 residues. Germline loops: CDR1 MNHEY, CDR2 SVGAGI. The CDR3 DNA reads as TGTGCCAGCCGTTCAAAGGCTAGCGGGGGGTCTAATGAGCAGTTCTTC. It encodes CASRSKASGGSNEQFF.